Listed below are T cell receptor beta chains from one sample, sequenced in a study of response to subunit inactivated influenza vaccine. MiXCR, run by TCRdb on the RT-PCR reads, gives a single entry per CDR3 protein. The sample records hundreds of thousands of distinct CDR3 sequences, about 18% being singletons. Specimen: PBMCs from blood, collected 5 to 6 days after vaccination. The receptors shown here come from a man in his forties or fifties who received an inactivated influenza vaccine. The CDR3 runs from the conserved cysteine through the conserved F or W. D genes are given only for firm matches. Clone size is not always given. Where it is, it says once, few, many or a class for expanded clones.

.	TRBJ1-1	.	TRBV7-2	CASSLVGHLVNTEAFF	TGTGCCAGCAGCTTAGTTGGACACCTCGTGAACACTGAAGCTTTCTTT
.	TRBJ2-3	.	TRBV6-2/TRBV6-3	CASSMDQDTQYF	TGTGCCAGCTCGATGGACCAAGATACGCAGTATTTT
many	TRBJ1-4	.	TRBV7-2	CASNDGPNEKLFF	TGTGCCAGCAACGACGGCCCTAATGAAAAACTGTTTTTT
few	TRBJ2-7	TRBD2	TRBV20-1	CSARVLGLAGEAGEQYF	TGCAGTGCTAGAGTATTAGGACTAGCGGGAGAAGCGGGCGAGCAGTACTTC
few	TRBJ2-7	.	TRBV20-1	CSANLWRYEQYF	TGCAGTGCCAACCTCTGGCGGTACGAGCAGTACTTC
.	TRBJ2-3	.	TRBV4-3	CASSQQLGRGVDTQYF	TGCGCCAGCAGCCAACAATTGGGGAGGGGGGTCGATACGCAGTATTTT
.	TRBJ2-5	.	TRBV3-1	CASSPLGLTETQYF	TGTGCCAGCAGTCCGCTGGGGCTGACGGAGACCCAGTACTTC
.	TRBJ2-1	TRBD2	TRBV5-1	CASSLIAGGPGNEQFF	TGCGCCAGCAGCCTGATAGCGGGAGGGCCGGGGAATGAGCAGTTCTTC
.	TRBJ2-1	.	TRBV4-3	CASSQGVGATSYNEQFF	TGCGCCAGCAGCCAAGGGGTGGGAGCGACCTCCTACAATGAGCAGTTCTTC
.	TRBJ2-1	TRBD2	TRBV12-3/TRBV12-4	CASLGLAGWNEQFF	TGTGCCAGCCTGGGACTAGCGGGATGGAATGAGCAGTTCTTC
.	TRBJ2-7	.	TRBV12-3/TRBV12-4	CASSLGNRLLSYEQYF	TGTGCCAGCAGTTTAGGAAACAGGCTTCTCTCCTACGAGCAGTACTTC
.	TRBJ2-7	.	TRBV20-1	CSAGTYYSYEQYF	TGCAGTGCTGGGACATATTACTCCTACGAGCAGTACTTC
.	TRBJ2-7	.	TRBV12-2	CASRPTSTYEQYF	TGTGCAAGTCGCCCAACTAGCACCTACGAGCAGTACTTC
few	TRBJ2-7	TRBD1	TRBV7-9	CASSPTGDRGREQYF	TGTGCCAGCAGCCCAACGGGGGACAGGGGGCGAGAGCAGTACTTC
.	TRBJ1-6	TRBD1	TRBV29-1	CSVLTGNSPLHF	TGCAGCGTCCTGACAGGGAATTCACCCCTCCACTTT
few	TRBJ2-7	TRBD1	TRBV11-2	CASSSTKGTGDEQYF	TGTGCCAGCAGCTCTACTAAAGGGACAGGGGACGAGCAGTACTTC
.	TRBJ2-1	.	TRBV21-1	CASSIRGPEQFF	TGTGCCAGCAGCATCAGGGGCCCTGAGCAGTTCTTC
once	TRBJ2-2	TRBD1	TRBV28	CASSQYRGLNTGELFF	TGTGCCAGCAGCCAATACAGGGGGCTGAACACCGGGGAGCTGTTTTTT
.	TRBJ2-1	.	TRBV4-2	CASSQLTGTPQFF	TGTGCCAGCAGCCAACTTACCGGGACTCCGCAGTTCTTC
many	TRBJ2-7	.	TRBV29-1	CSAGTSGYEQYF	TGCAGTGCTGGGACATCCGGCTACGAGCAGTACTTC
.	TRBJ2-7	.	TRBV12-3/TRBV12-4	CASSFLSRGRDEQYF	TGTGCCAGCAGTTTCTTGTCCAGGGGAAGAGACGAGCAGTACTTC
few	TRBJ1-2	.	TRBV15	CATSRGFGTQGGYTF	TGTGCCACCAGCAGGGGTTTCGGGACTCAGGGCGGCTACACCTTC
few	TRBJ2-1	.	TRBV6-1	CASRLSGGAYREQFF	TGTGCCAGCAGACTTAGCGGAGGAGCCTACCGGGAGCAGTTCTTC
.	TRBJ1-5	.	TRBV10-2	CASSERAGPSNQPQHF	TGCGCCAGCAGTGAGAGGGCAGGCCCCAGCAATCAGCCCCAGCATTTT
.	TRBJ2-1	.	TRBV27	CASSFPRAPARFNEQFF	TGTGCCAGCAGTTTCCCGCGTGCACCAGCGAGGTTCAATGAGCAGTTCTTC
few	TRBJ2-1	.	TRBV11-1	CASSLSGPRVFLSEGEQFF	TGTGCCAGCAGCTTGTCGGGACCCCGGGTTTTCTTATCCGAGGGTGAGCAGTTCTTC
few	TRBJ2-7	.	TRBV12-3/TRBV12-4	CASSSTGTFYEQYF	TGTGCCAGCAGCTCAACAGGGACCTTCTACGAGCAGTACTTC
.	TRBJ2-1	.	TRBV6-2/TRBV6-3	CASRPTGTGFYNEQFF	TGTGCCAGCAGACCCACCGGGACGGGGTTTTACAATGAGCAGTTCTTC
.	TRBJ2-5	.	TRBV5-1	CASVGPYETQYF	TGCGCCAGCGTCGGACCCTACGAGACCCAGTACTTC
.	TRBJ2-1	TRBD2	TRBV20-1	CSARDSGRAVEQFF	TGCAGTGCTAGAGATAGCGGGAGGGCCGTTGAGCAGTTCTTC
.	TRBJ1-2	.	TRBV6-5	CASSYTSPPGYGYTF	TGTGCCAGCAGTTACACGTCTCCCCCAGGCTATGGCTACACCTTC
few	TRBJ2-5	TRBD1	TRBV7-9	CASSLSQGEETQYF	TGTGCCAGCAGCTTATCACAGGGGGAAGAGACCCAGTACTTC
.	TRBJ2-1	TRBD2	TRBV20-1	CSASQAGGPYNEQFF	TGCAGTGCTAGCCAAGCGGGGGGGCCCTACAATGAGCAGTTCTTC
few	TRBJ1-1	.	TRBV10-3	CAIGQQEAEAFF	TGTGCCATCGGACAACAGGAGGCTGAAGCTTTCTTT
.	TRBJ1-4	.	TRBV12-3/TRBV12-4	CASSLGGAAEKLFF	TGTGCCAGCAGTTTAGGAGGGGCGGCTGAAAAACTGTTTTTT
.	TRBJ2-6	TRBD2	TRBV6-2/TRBV6-3	CASMGGGSGANVLTF	TGTGCCAGCATGGGGGGGGGCTCTGGGGCCAACGTCCTGACTTTC
few	TRBJ1-1	.	TRBV7-2	CASSLDHSPSGPEAFF	TGTGCCAGCAGCTTAGATCACAGCCCGTCCGGCCCTGAAGCTTTCTTT
.	TRBJ1-2	.	TRBV5-8	CASSRPGVAYGYTF	TGTGCCAGCAGCCGCCCGGGGGTAGCGTATGGCTACACCTTC
.	TRBJ2-7	TRBD1	TRBV4-1	CASSQEDRGLSYEQYF	TGCGCCAGCAGCCAAGAGGATAGGGGGCTCTCCTACGAGCAGTACTTC
.	TRBJ2-3	.	TRBV29-1	CSVEDRVAASTDTQYF	TGCAGCGTTGAAGATAGGGTAGCGGCTAGCACAGATACGCAGTATTTT
few	TRBJ2-3	.	TRBV6-1	CASRTGADTDTQYF	TGTGCCAGCCGGACGGGAGCGGACACAGATACGCAGTATTTT